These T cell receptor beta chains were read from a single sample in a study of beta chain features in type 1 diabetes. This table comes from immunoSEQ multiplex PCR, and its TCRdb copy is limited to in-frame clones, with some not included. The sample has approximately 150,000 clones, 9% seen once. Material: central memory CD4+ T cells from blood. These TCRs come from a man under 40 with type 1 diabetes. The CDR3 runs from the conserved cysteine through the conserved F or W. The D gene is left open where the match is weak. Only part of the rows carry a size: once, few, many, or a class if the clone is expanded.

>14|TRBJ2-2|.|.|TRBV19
TGTGCCAGTAGTGGGATGGCGGGGACCGGGGAGCTGTTTTTT
CASSGMAGTGELFF
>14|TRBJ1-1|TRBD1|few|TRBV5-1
TGCGCCAGCAGCTTGGACAGGGGAGGAACTGAAGCTTTCTTT
CASSLDRGGTEAFF
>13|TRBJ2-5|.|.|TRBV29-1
TGCAGCGTTAACCAGGTGACCCAAGAGACCCAGTACTTC
CSVNQVTQETQYF
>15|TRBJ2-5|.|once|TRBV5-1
TGCGCCAGCAGTCTGGGTCTGGGCAACCAAGAGACCCAGTACTTC
CASSLGLGNQETQYF
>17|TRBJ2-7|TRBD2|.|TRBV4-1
TGCGCCAGCAGCCAAGATCGAGGTGTGGGGGGGACCGATGAGCAGTACTTC
CASSQDRGVGGTDEQYF
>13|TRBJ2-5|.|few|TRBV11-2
TGTGCCAGCAGCTTTCAGGGGTCGGAGACCCAGTACTTC
CASSFQGSETQYF
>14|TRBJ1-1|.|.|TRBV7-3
TGTGCCAGCAGCCCTAGGGGCTATGGGACTGAAGCTTTCTTT
CASSPRGYGTEAFF
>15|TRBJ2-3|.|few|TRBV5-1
TGCGCCAGCAGCTTGCTGGCTAGCGCGGAAGATACGCAGTATTTT
CASSLLASAEDTQYF
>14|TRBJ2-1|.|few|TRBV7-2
TGTGCCAGCAGCTTCGACTACTCCTACAATGAGCAGTTCTTC
CASSFDYSYNEQFF
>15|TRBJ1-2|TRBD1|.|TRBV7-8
TGTGCCAGCAGCTTTCGGGACAGTCAGAAATATGGCTACACCTTC
CASSFRDSQKYGYTF
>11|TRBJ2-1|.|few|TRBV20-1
TGCAGTGCGCCAGGGGCCAATGAGCAGTTCTTC
CSAPGANEQFF
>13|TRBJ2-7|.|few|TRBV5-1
TGCGCCAGCAGCTTGACAACGAACTACGAGCAGTACTTC
CASSLTTNYEQYF
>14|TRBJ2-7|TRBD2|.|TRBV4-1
TGCGCCAGCAGCCTCAGCGGGGGCACCTACGAGCAGTACTTC
CASSLSGGTYEQYF
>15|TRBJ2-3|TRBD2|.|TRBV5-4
TGTGCCAGCAGCTCGGCGACTAGCCTCACAGATACGCAGTATTTT
CASSSATSLTDTQYF
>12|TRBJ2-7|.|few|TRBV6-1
TGTGCCAGCAGTGTACAGGTCTACGAGCAGTACTTC
CASSVQVYEQYF
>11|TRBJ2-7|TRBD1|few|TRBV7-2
TGTGCCAGCAGCTTAGGACAGGGTCGGTACTTC
CASSLGQGRYF
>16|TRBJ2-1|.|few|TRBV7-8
TGTGCCAGCAGCTTACGGCAGGGGCAGGGTTACAATGAGCAGTTCTTC
CASSLRQGQGYNEQFF
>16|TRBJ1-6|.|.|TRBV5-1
TGCGCCAGCAGCTCTTTGACCCAGGAGGGAAATTCACCCCTCCACTTT
CASSSLTQEGNSPLHF
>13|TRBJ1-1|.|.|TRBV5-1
TGCGCCAGCAGCCAAGATCGGGAAACTGAAGCTTTCTTT
CASSQDRETEAFF
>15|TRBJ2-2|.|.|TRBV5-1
TGCGCCAGCAGCTTGCTTACCGGGGAGGCCGGGGAGCTGTTTTTT
CASSLLTGEAGELFF
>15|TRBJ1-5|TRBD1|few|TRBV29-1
TGCAGCGTTGGAATAGGGACAGGGAAAGACCAGCCCCAGCATTTT
CSVGIGTGKDQPQHF
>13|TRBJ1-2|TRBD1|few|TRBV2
TGTGCCAGCAGGGGGGGACAGGGAAGCGGCTACACCTTC
CASRGGQGSGYTF
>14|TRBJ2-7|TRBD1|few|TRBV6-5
TGTGCCAGCTCCCGGGCAGGGGGTTCTTACGAGCAGTACTTC
CASSRAGGSYEQYF
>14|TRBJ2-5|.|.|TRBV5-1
TGCGCCAGCAGCTTGGAGGGGTACCAAGAGACCCAGTACTTC
CASSLEGYQETQYF
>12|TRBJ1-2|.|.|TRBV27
TGTGCCAGCAGTTTTCAGGGTAGTGGCTACACCTTC
CASSFQGSGYTF
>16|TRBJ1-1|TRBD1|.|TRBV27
TGTGCCAGCCGAACATACCGGGACAGGACGAACACTGAAGCTTTCTTT
CASRTYRDRTNTEAFF
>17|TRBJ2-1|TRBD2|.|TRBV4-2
TGTGCCAGCAGCCAAGAGTGGCTAGCGGGGACCTACAATGAGCAGTTCTTC
CASSQEWLAGTYNEQFF
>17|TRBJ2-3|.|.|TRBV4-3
TGCGCCAGCAGCCAAGATCGGGTCAGGGCTGGCACAGATACGCAGTATTTT
CASSQDRVRAGTDTQYF
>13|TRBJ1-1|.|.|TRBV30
TGTGCCTGGAGTGAGCAGGAAAACACTGAAGCTTTCTTT
CAWSEQENTEAFF
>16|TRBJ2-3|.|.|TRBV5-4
TGTGCCAGCAGCCCGGGACTGACCTCTAGCACAGATACGCAGTATTTT
CASSPGLTSSTDTQYF
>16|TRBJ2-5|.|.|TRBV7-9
TGTGCCAGCAGCTTAGTTTATGGCAGGGGAAAGGAGACCCAGTACTTC
CASSLVYGRGKETQYF
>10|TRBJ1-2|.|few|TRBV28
TGTGCCACCAGCTATTACGGCTACACCTTC
CATSYYGYTF
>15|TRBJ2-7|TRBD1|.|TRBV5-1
TGCGCCAGCAGCTTCGGACAGGGCCCCCAGCACGAGCAGTACTTC
CASSFGQGPQHEQYF
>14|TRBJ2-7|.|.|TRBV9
TGTGCCAGCAGCGTAGGCGGGTCCTCCTACGAGCAGTACTTC
CASSVGGSSYEQYF
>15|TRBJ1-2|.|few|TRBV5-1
TGCGCCAGCAGCTTGGGGGACATCCGGAACTATGGCTACACCTTC
CASSLGDIRNYGYTF
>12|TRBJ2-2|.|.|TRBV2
TGTGCCAGCAGTCAGAACACCGGGGAGCTGTTTTTT
CASSQNTGELFF
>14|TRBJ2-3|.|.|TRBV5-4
TGTGCCAGCAGCTTGGGGACAGATGCATATACGCAGTATTTT
CASSLGTDAYTQYF
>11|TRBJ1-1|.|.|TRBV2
TGTGCCAGCTCCTACCAAAAGCGGGCTTTCTTT
CASSYQKRAFF
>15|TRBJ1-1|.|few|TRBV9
TGTGCCAGCAGCGTCGACGGATTCGAGGACACTGAAGCTTTCTTT
CASSVDGFEDTEAFF
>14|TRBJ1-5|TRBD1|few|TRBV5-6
TGTGCCAGCAGCTTGGGGACAGGGAATCAGCCCCAGCATTTT
CASSLGTGNQPQHF
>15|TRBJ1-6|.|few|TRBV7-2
TGTGCCAGCAGCTTAGTTGCTACCTATAATTCACCCCTCCACTTT
CASSLVATYNSPLHF
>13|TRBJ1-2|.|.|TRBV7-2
TGTGCCAGCAGCTTAAGGGGATTGAGTGGCTACACCTTC
CASSLRGLSGYTF
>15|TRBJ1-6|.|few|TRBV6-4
TGTGCCAGCAGTGATAGGGGTTCGTATAATTCACCCCTCCACTTT
CASSDRGSYNSPLHF
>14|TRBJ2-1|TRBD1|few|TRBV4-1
TGCGCCAGCAGACCCCGACAGGGGTACAATGAGCAGTTCTTC
CASRPRQGYNEQFF
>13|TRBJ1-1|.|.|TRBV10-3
TGTGCCATCACCCTGACAGAAAACACTGAAGCTTTCTTT
CAITLTENTEAFF
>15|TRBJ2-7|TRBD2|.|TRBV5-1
TGCGCCAGCAGCGCCGGGACTAGCGGGGGGAACGAGCAGTACTTC
CASSAGTSGGNEQYF
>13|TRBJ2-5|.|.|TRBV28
TGTGCCAGCAGTCGAGAGAAGCGGGAGACCCAGTACTTC
CASSREKRETQYF
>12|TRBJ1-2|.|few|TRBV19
TGTGCCAGTAGTATCGGGTTTGGTGGCTACACCTTC
CASSIGFGGYTF
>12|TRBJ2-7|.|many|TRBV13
TGTGCCAGCAGTTTACGGGGAAACGAGCAGTACTTC
CASSLRGNEQYF
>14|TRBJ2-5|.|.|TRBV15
TGTGCCACCAGCAGAGATTCAGGGGTAAAGACCCAGTACTTC
CATSRDSGVKTQYF